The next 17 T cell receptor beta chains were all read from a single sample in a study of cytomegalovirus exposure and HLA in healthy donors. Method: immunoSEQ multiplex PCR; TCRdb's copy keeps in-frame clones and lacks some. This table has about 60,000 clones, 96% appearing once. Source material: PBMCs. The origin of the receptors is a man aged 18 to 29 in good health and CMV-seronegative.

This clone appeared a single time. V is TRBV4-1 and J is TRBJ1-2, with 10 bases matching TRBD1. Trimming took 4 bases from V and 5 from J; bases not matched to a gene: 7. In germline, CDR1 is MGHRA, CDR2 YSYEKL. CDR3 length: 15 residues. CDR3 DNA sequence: TGCGCCAGCAGCCTCGACCCGGGACAGGGGTATGGCTACACCTTC. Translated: CASSLDPGQGYGYTF.

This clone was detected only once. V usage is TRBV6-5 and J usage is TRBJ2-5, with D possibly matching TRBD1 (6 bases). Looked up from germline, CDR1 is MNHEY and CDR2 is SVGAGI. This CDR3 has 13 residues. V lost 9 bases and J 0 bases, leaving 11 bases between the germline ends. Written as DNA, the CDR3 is TGTGCCAGTAAACAGGGACACCAAGAGACCCAGTACTTC. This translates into CASKQGHQETQYF.

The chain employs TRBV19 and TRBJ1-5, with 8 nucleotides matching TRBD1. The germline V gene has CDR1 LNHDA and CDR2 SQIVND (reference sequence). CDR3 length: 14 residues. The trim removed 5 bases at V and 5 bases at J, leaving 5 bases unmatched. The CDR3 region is CASSVQGAHQPQHF. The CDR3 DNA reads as TGTGCCAGTAGTGTCCAGGGGGCGCATCAGCCCCAGCATTTT.

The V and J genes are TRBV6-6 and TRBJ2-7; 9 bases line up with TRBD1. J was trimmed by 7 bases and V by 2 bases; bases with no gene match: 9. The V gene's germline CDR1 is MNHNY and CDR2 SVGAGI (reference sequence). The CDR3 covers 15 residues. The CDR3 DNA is TGTGCCAGCAGTTACCCCGGACAGGGGATCAGTGAGCAGTACTTC. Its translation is CASSYPGQGISEQYF.

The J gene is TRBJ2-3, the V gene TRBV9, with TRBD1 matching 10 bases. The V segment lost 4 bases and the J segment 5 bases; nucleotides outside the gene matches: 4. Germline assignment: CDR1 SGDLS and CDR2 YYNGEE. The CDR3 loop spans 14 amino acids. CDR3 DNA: TGTGCCAGCAGCCCCCGGACAGGGGGAGATACGCAGTATTTT. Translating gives CASSPRTGGDTQYF.

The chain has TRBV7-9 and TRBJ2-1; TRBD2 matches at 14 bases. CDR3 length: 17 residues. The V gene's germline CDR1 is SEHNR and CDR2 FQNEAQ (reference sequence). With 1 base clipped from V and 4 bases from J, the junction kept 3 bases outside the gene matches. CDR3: CASSLVWTSGGYNEQFF. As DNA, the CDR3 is TGTGCCAGCAGCTTAGTATGGACTAGCGGGGGGTACAATGAGCAGTTCTTC.

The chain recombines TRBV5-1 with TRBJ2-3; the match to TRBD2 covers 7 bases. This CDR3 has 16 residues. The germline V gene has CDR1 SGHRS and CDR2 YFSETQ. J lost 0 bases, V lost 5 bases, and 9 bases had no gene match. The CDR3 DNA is TGCGCCAGCAGAGTCGGGCTAGCGGCCAGCACAGATACGCAGTATTTT. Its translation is CASRVGLAASTDTQYF.

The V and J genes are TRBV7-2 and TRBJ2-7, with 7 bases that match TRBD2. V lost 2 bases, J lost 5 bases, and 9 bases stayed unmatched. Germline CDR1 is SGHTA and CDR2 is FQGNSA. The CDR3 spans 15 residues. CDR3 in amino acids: CASSLKASSGHEQYF. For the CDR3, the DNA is TGTGCCAGCAGCTTAAAAGCCTCTAGCGGCCACGAGCAGTACTTC.

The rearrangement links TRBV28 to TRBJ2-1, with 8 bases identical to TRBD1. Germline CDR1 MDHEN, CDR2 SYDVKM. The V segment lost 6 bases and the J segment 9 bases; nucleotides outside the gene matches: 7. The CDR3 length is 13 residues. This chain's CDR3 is CASRLTGDAEQFF. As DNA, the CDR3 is TGTGCCAGCAGGCTGACAGGGGACGCTGAGCAGTTCTTC.

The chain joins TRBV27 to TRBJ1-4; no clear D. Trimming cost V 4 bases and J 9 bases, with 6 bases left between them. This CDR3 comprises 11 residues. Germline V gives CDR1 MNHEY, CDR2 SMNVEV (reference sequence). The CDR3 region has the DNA TGTGCCAGCAGTTCCGCTAAAAAACTGTTTTTT. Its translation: CASSSAKKLFF. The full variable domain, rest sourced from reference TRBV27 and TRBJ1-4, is EAQVTQNPRYLITVTGKKLTVTCSQNMNHEYMSWYRQDPGLGLRQIYYSMNVEVTDKGDVPEGYKVSRKEKRNFPLILESPSPNQTSLYFCASSSAKKLFFGSGTQLSVL.

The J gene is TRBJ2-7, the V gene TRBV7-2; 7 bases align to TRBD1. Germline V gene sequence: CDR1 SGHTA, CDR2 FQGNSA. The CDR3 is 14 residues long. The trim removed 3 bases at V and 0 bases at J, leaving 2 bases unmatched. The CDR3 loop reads CASSLTGISYEQYF. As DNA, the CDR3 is TGTGCCAGCAGCTTGACAGGGATCTCCTACGAGCAGTACTTC.

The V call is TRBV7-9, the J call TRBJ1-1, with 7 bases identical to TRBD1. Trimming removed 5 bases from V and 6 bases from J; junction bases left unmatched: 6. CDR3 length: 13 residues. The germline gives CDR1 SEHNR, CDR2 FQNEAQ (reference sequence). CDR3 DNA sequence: TGTGCCAGCAGCCCCGGGACAGTGGCTGAAGCTTTCTTT. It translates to CASSPGTVAEAFF.

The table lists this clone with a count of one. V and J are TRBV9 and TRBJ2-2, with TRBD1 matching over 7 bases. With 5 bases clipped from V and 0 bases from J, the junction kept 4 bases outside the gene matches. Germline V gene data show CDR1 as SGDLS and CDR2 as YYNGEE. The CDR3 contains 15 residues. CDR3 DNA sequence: TGTGCCAGCAGAAGACAGGGTTCGAACACCGGGGAGCTGTTTTTT. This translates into CASRRQGSNTGELFF.

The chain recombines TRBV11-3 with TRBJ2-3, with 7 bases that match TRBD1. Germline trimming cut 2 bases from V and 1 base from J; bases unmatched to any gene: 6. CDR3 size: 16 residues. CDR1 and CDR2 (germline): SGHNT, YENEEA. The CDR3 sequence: CASSLTAGTGTDTQYF. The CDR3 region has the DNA TGTGCCAGCAGCTTAACGGCCGGGACAGGCACAGATACGCAGTATTTT.

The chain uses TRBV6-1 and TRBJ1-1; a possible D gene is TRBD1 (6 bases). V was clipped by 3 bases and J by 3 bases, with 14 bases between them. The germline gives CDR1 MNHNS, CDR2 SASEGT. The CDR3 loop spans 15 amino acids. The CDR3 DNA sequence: TGTGCCAGCAGTGAGGTTCCGGGACAACACACTGAAGCTTTCTTT. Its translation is CASSEVPGQHTEAFF.

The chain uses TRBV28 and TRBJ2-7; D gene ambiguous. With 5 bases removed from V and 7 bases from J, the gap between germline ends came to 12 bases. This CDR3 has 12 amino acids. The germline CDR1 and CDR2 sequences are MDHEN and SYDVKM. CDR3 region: CASSEFTLEQYF. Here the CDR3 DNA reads TGTGCCAGCAGTGAGTTTACGTTGGAGCAGTACTTC.

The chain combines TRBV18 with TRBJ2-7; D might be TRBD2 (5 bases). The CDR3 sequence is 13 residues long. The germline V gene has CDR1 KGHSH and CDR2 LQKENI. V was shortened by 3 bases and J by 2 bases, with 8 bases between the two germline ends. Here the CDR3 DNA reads TGTGCCAGCTCACCGGCGGGTGCCTACGAGCAGTACTTC. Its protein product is CASSPAGAYEQYF.